The next 9 T cell receptor beta chains were all read from a single sample in a study of T cell responses to AZD1222 COVID-19 vaccine. Only in-frame clones appear in the TCRdb table, and some are missing; sequencing was by immunoSEQ multiplex PCR. The data show over 55,000 clones, roughly 80% seen once. Sequenced material: peripheral blood, taken 28 days after the second AZD1222 dose. All receptors derive from an adult who received the AZD1222 COVID-19 vaccine.

The DNA for the CDR3 is TGCGCCAGCAGCTTGGTTCTAGCGGGGGCGATCTCCTACAATGAGCAGTTCTTC. It encodes CASSLVLAGAISYNEQFF. The chain combines TRBV5-1 with TRBJ2-1; TRBD2 agrees at 10 bases. The junction had 6 bases not matched to a gene; V was cut back by 0 bases and J by 0 bases. This CDR3 region has 18 residues. CDR1 and CDR2 from the germline V gene are SGHRS and YFSETQ.

This rearrangement joins TRBV11-2 to TRBJ2-7; 8 nucleotides match TRBD1. The germline gives CDR1 SGHAT, CDR2 FQNNGV. The CDR3 extends over 12 amino acids. With 5 bases clipped from V and 6 bases from J, the junction kept 3 bases outside the gene matches. CDR3 DNA sequence: TGTGCCAGCAGCCGGACAGGGCCCGAGCAGTACTTC. Translating it yields CASSRTGPEQYF.

The CDR3 region is CASSEGTYGYTF. The CDR3 DNA sequence: TGTGCCAGCAGCGAGGGGACATATGGCTACACCTTC. The chain uses TRBV7-9 and TRBJ1-2, with a possible D match to TRBD1 (6 bases). The CDR3 is made up of 12 amino acids. V shed 5 bases and J shed 5 bases, with 9 bases lying between them. Germline V gives CDR1 SEHNR, CDR2 FQNEAQ (reference sequence).

The V and J genes are TRBV7-5 and TRBJ1-1; the table's D call TRBD1 went unverified against the DNA. TRBV7-5 is a documented pseudogene. This CDR3 has 14 amino acids. CDR3 in amino acids: CARSPGRLAPEAFF. Here the CDR3 DNA reads TGTGCCAGAAGCCCAGGGCGGTTAGCCCCTGAAGCTTTCTTT.

The V and J genes are TRBV6-5 and TRBJ2-3; 8 nucleotides agree with TRBD2. This CDR3 is built from 15 residues. Germline CDR1 is MNHEY and CDR2 is SVGAGI. The V gene end was trimmed by 1 base and the J gene end by 7 bases; junction bases not matched to a gene: 7. Here the CDR3 reads CASSYYTGGSYTQYF. The CDR3, as DNA: TGTGCCAGCAGTTACTACACGGGGGGGTCGTATACGCAGTATTTT.

The J gene is TRBJ1-4, the V gene TRBV19, with 9 positions matching TRBD1. The CDR3 has 17 amino acids. V shed 4 bases, J shed 7 bases, and the junction held 13 bases outside the gene matches. Germline V lookup: CDR1 LNHDA, CDR2 SQIVND (reference sequence). The CDR3 sequence is CASSTVGQGGVGEKLFF. The CDR3 DNA is TGTGCCAGTAGTACGGTGGGACAGGGAGGAGTCGGTGAAAAACTGTTTTTT.

The rearrangement uses TRBV9 and TRBJ1-4; 10 nucleotides line up with TRBD1. This CDR3 spans 16 amino acids. J was trimmed by 8 bases and V by 2 bases; bases with no gene match: 9. Germline CDR1 is SGDLS and CDR2 is YYNGEE. In nucleotides, the CDR3 is TGTGCCAGCAGCGTGGACAGGGGGGGAATTGGGGAAAAACTGTTTTTT. Translated, it gives CASSVDRGGIGEKLFF.

The J gene is TRBJ2-2, the V gene TRBV24-1, with D possibly being TRBD1 or TRBD2 (5 bases each). The V end lost 9 bases, the J end lost 0 bases, and 10 bases lay between the germline ends. The germline V gene encodes CDR1 KGHDR and CDR2 SFDVKD. CDR3 size: 14 residues. CDR3 residues: CATQGVSNTGELFF. The CDR3 bases are TGTGCCACCCAGGGAGTTTCGAACACCGGGGAGCTGTTTTTT.

The chain recombines TRBV18 with TRBJ1-1; D remains unclear. This CDR3 has 15 amino acids. Deletions cut 2 bases from V and 1 base from J, with 11 bases between. Germline CDR1 reads KGHSH; CDR2 reads LQKENI. The CDR3 reads CASSPTDRTNTEAFF. CDR3 nucleotides: TGTGCCAGCTCACCAACCGACCGAACGAACACTGAAGCTTTCTTT.